This T cell receptor beta chain was obtained from a study of blood T cell repertoires in COVID-19 (dated by TCRdb to the early 2020s). Study-wide context: The collaborator samples originated in the United States, Italy and Spain and spanned the acute and convalescent phases of COVID-19. The prospective study material was composed of cDNA or gDNA derived from T cells, B-cell-depleted T cells, or PBMCs. Deeply sampled blood TCRbeta repertoires from subjects exposed to, actively infected with, or recovered from COVID-19 were included in the dataset. The repertoires were released in a freely available public database meant as a resource for research on the immune response to SARS-CoV-2. The samples were drawn from two sources: the first 160 participants of the ongoing ImmuneRACE study, and 1,000 to 1,500 subjects contributed by 6 global collaborators. The sample metadata nearly always contained a de-identified subject ID, COVID-19 status, age in years and sex. Where HLA class I and class II types were available, the types were taken from metadata supplied by the sample provider, not from assay-based typing. The study at large found these results: The amount of clinical and demographic metadata varied by source and participant and was provided uncurated.

The immunoSEQ Assay, a bias-controlled multiplex PCR, was used to amplify TCRbeta CDR3 regions from genomic DNA. The study's own analysis went as follows. Within the assay, amplification of reference gene primers was used to estimate how many nucleated cells each sample contained. To quantify the absolute abundance of each unique TCRbeta CDR3 rearrangement, sequence reads were collapsed and filtered. For each sample, productive Simpson clonality was calculated as the square root of Simpson's diversity index over productive rearrangements. What TCRdb holds here is the immuneACCESS table cut down to in-frame rearrangements. Part of the clones is not present; checked against another copy, under half of the missing clones reflect an unresolved V gene, and the others are unexplained. D and trimming come from the DNA, and the V and J calls and clone size come from that table. For this sample the table gives 300,000 to 400,000 clones, of which around 85% were detected only once. The ten biggest clones cover 1.5% to 2% of the sample.

As regards this clone: Its antigen is still unknown. The sample holds no much larger clone one base away, and base qualities are not on file.

In the prospective study, participants were about 18 to 89 years old, resided in about two dozen geographic areas of the United States, and were enrolled through a virtual design. To assign participants to cohorts, the prospective study relied on clinical history that participants themselves reported in a screening survey and a study questionnaire. A participant counted as exposed if, within 2 weeks of entering the study, that participant had been in contact with someone who had a PCR-confirmed or clinician-diagnosed COVID-19 case. Each participant in the prospective study had whole blood, serum and a nasopharyngeal or oropharyngeal swab collected by mobile phlebotomists. Additional blood draws and questionnaires over an approximately two-month period could optionally be provided by prospective study participants. Prospective study blood samples were shipped either frozen or at room temperature before DNA extraction.

The germline V end is reduced by 10 bases and the J end by 5 bases; junction bases left unmatched: 7. CDR1 and CDR2, looked up from the germline V gene, are WSHSY and SAAADI. The CDR3 covers 14 residues, taking in both the cysteine and the phenylalanine. CDR3 DNA is the only sequence kept; it has 42 bases, read in frame from the first base. Source material: PBMCs or T cells enriched from blood (not recorded which). The sequence came from a woman aged 25-40 years who had been exposed to COVID-19. The receptor chain draws on TRBV10-2 and TRBJ2-1; 11 middle bases align to TRBD2. The sequenced DNA: TGCGCCACCCGGACTAGCGGGTCCAACAATGAGCAGTTCTTC. Its protein reads: CATRTSGSNNEQFF.